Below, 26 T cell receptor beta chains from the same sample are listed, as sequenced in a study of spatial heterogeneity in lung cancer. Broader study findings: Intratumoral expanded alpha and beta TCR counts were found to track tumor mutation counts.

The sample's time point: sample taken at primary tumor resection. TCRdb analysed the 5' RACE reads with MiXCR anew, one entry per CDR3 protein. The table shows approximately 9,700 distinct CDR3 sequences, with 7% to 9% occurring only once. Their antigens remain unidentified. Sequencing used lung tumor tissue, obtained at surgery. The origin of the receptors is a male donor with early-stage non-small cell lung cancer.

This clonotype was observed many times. CDR3 sequence reads: CASSQVRGVEDTQYF. CDR3 coding DNA: TGTGCCAGCAGCCAAGTCAGGGGGGTAGAAGATACGCAGTATTTT. The chain couples TRBV7-9 to TRBJ2-3, with D possibly TRBD1 on 7 matching bases. The CDR3 is 15 residues long. Trimming removed 5 bases at V and 5 bases at J, with 17 bases between. Per germline, CDR1 SEHNR and CDR2 FQNEAQ (reference sequence).

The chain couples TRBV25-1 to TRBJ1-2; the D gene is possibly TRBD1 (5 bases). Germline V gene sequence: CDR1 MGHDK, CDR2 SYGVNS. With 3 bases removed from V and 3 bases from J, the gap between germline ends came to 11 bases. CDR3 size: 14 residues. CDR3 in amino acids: CASSEGPGYYGYTF. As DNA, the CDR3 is TGTGCCAGCAGTGAGGGGCCGGGGTACTATGGCTACACCTTC.

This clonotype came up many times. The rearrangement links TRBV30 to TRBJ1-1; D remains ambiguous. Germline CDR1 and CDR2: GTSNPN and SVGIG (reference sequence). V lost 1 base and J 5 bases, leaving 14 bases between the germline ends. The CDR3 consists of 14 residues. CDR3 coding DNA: TGTGCCTGGAGTGCGATCGCGGGGTTGACTGAAGCTTTCTTT. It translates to CAWSAIAGLTEAFF.

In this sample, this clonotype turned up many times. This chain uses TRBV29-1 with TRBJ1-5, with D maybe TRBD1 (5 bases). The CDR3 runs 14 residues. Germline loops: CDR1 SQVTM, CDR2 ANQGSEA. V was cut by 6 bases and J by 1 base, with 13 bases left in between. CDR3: CSVRAEGSNQPQHF. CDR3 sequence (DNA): TGCAGCGTGCGGGCCGAGGGGAGCAATCAGCCCCAGCATTTT.

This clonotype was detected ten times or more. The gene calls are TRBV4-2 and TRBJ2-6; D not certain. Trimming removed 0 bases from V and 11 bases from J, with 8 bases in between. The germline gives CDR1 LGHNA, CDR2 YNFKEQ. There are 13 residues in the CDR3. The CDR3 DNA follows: TGTGCCAGCAGCCAAGATCCCCGAGACGTCCTGACTTTC. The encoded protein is CASSQDPRDVLTF.

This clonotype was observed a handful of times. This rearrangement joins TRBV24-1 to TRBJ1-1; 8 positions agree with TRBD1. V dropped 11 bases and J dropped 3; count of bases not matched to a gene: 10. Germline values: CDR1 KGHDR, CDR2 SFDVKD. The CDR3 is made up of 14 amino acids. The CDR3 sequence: CASRGTGRDTEAFF. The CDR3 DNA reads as TGTGCCAGCCGAGGGACAGGTCGAGACACTGAAGCTTTCTTT.

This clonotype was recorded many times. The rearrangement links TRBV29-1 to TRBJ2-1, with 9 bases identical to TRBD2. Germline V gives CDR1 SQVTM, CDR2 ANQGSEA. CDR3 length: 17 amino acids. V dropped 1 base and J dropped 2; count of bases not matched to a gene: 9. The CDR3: CSVEGLAGPFAYNEQFF. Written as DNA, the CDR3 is TGCAGCGTTGAAGGGCTAGCGGGGCCCTTTGCCTACAATGAGCAGTTCTTC.

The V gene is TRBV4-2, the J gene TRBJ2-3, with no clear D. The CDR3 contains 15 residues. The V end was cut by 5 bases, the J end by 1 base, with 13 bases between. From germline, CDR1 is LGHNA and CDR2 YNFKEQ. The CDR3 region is CASSNPAGGTDTQYF. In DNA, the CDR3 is TGTGCCAGCAGCAACCCAGCAGGTGGCACAGATACGCAGTATTTT.

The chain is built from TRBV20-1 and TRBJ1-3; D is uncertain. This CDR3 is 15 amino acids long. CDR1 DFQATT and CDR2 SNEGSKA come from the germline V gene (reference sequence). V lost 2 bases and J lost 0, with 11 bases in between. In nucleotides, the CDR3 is TGCAGTGCTAGACCGGTGACCGGCTCTGGAAACACCATATATTTT. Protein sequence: CSARPVTGSGNTIYF.

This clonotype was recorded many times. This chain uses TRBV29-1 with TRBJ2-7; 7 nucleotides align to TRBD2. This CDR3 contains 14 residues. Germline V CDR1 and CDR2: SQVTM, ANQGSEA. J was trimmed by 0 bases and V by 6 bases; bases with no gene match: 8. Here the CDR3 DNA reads TGCAGCGTCACCCAACTAGCGAACTCCTACGAGCAGTACTTC. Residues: CSVTQLANSYEQYF.

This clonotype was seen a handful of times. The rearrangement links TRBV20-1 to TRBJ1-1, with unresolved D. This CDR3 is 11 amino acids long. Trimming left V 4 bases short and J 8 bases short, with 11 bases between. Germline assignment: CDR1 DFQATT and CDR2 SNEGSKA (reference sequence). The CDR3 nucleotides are TGCAGTGCTACTCCACGGGGAGAAGCTTTCTTT. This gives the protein CSATPRGEAFF.

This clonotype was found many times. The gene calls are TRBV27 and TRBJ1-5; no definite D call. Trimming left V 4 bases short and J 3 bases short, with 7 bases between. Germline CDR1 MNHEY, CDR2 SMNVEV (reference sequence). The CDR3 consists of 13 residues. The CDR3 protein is CASSWEINQPQHF. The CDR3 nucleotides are TGTGCCAGCAGTTGGGAAATCAATCAGCCCCAGCATTTT.

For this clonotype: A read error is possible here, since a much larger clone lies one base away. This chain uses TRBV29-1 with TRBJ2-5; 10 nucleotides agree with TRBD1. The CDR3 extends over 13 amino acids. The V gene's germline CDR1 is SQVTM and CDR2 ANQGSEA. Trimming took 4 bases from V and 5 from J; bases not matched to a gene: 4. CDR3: CSVGTGGVETQYF. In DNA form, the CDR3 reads TGCAGCGTTGGGACAGGGGGTGTGGAGACCCAGTACTTC.

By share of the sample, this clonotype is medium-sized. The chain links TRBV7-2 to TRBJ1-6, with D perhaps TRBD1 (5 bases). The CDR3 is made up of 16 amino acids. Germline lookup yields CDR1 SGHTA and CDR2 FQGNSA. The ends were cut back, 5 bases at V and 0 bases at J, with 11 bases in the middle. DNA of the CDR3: TGTGCCAGCAGCAGGACACGTAGCTCCTATAATTCACCCCTCCACTTT. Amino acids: CASSRTRSSYNSPLHF.

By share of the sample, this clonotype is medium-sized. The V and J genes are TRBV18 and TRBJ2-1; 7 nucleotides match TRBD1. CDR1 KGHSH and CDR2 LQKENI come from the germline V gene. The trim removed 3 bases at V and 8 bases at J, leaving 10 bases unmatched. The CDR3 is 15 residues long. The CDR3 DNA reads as TGTGCCAGCTCACCGGGGAATGAGGGGGCTCATGAGCAGTTCTTC. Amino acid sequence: CASSPGNEGAHEQFF.

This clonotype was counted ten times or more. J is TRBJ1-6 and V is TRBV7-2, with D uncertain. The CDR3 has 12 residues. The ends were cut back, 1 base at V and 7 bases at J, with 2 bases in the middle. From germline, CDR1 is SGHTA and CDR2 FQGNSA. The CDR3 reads CASSLENSPLHF. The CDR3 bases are TGTGCCAGCAGCTTAGAAAATTCACCCCTCCACTTT. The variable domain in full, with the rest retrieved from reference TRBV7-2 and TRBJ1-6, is GAGVSQSPSNKVTEKGKDVELRCDPISGHTALYWYRQSLGQGLEFLIYFQGNSAPDKSGLPSDRFSAERTGGSVSTLTIQRTQQEDSAVYLCASSLENSPLHFGNGTRLTVT.

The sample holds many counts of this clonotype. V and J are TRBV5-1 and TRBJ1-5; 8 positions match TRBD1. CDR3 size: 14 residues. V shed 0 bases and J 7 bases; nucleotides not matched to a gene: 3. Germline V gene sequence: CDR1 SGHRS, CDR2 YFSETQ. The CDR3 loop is CASSLEQGGQPQHF. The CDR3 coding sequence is TGCGCCAGCAGCTTGGAACAGGGGGGCCAGCCCCAGCATTTT. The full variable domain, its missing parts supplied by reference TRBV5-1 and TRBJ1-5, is KAGVTQTPRYLIKTRGQQVTLSCSPISGHRSVSWYQQTPGQGLQFLFEYFSETQRNKGNFPGRFSGRQFSNSRSEMNVSTLELGDSALYLCASSLEQGGQPQHFGDGTRLSIL.

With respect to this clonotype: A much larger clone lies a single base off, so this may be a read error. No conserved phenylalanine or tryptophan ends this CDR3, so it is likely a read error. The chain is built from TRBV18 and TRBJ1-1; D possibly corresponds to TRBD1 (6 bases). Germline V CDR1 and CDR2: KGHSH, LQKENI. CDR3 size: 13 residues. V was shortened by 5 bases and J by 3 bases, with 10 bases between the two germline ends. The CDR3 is CASSAGADTEAFL. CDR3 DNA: TGTGCCAGCTCAGCAGGGGCGGACACTGAAGCTTTCTTA.

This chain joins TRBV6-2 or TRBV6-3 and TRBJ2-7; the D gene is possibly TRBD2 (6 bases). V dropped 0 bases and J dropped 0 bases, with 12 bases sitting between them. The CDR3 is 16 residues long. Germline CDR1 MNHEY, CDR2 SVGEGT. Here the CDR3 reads CASSYSPAGSSYEQYF. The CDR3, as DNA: TGTGCCAGCAGTTACTCCCCAGCGGGTAGCTCCTACGAGCAGTACTTC.

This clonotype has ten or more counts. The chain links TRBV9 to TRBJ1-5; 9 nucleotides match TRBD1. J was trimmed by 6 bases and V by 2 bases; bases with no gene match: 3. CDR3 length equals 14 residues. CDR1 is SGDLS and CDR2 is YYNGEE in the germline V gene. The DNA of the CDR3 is TGTGCCAGCAGCGTGGGACAGGGAGGTCAGCCCCAGCATTTT. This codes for CASSVGQGGQPQHF.

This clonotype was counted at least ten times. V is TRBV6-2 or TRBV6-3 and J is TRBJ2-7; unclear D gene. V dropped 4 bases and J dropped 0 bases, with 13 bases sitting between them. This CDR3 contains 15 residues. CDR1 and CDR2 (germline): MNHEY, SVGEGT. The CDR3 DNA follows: TGTGCCAGCAGTTTCGTAGGCTTCGTCTCCTACGAGCAGTACTTC. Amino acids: CASSFVGFVSYEQYF.

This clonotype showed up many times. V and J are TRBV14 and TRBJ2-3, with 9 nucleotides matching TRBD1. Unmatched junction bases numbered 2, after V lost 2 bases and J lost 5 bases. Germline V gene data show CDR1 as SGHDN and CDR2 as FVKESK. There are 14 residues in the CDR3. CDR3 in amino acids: CASSQQTGGDTQYF. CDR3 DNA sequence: TGTGCCAGCAGCCAACAGACAGGGGGAGATACGCAGTATTTT.

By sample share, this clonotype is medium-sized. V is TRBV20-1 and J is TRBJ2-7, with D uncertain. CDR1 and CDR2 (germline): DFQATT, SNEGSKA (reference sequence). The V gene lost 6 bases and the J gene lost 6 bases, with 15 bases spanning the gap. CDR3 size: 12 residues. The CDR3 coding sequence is TGCAGTGCCACCCTGGGTGGGCCCGAGCAGTACTTC. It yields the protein CSATLGGPEQYF.

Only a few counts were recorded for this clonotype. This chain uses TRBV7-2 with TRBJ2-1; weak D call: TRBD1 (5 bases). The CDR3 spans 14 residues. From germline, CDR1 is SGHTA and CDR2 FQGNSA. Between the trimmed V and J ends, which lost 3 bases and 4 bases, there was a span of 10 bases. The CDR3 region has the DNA TGTGCCAGCAGCTTCAAGACAGCGTACAATGAGCAGTTCTTC. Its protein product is CASSFKTAYNEQFF.

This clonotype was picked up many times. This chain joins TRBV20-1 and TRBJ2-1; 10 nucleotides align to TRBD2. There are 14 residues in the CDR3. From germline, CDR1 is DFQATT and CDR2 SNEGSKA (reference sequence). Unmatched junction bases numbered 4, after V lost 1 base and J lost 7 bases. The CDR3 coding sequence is TGCAGTGCTAGAGTGCTAGCGGGAGCGAATGAGCAGTTCTTC. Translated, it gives CSARVLAGANEQFF.

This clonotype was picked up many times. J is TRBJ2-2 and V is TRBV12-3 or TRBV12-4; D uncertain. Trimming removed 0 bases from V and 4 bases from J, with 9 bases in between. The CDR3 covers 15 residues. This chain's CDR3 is CASSLALISTGELFF. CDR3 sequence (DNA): TGTGCCAGCAGTTTAGCGCTGATTTCCACCGGGGAGCTGTTTTTT.